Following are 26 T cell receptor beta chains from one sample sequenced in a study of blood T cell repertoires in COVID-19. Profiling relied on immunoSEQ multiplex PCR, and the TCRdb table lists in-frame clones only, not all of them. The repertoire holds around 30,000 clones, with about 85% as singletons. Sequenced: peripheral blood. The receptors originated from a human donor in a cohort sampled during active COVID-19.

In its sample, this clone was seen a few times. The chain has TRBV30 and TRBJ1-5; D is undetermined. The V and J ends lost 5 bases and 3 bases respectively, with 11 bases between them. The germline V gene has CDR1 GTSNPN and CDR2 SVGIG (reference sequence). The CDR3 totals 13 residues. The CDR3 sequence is CAWQTGINQPQHF. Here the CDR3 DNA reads TGTGCCTGGCAAACCGGGATCAATCAGCCCCAGCATTTT.

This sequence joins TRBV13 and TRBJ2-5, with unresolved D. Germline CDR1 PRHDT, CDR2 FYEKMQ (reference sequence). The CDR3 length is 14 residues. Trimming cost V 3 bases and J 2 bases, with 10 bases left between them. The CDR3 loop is CASSFIALQETQYF. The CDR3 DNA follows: TGTGCCAGCAGCTTTATTGCTCTACAAGAGACCCAGTACTTC.

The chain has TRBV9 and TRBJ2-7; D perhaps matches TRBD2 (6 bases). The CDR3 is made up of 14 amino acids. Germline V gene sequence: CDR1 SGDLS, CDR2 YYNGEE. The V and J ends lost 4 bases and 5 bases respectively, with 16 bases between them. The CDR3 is CASSSWTSGDEQYF. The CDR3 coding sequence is TGTGCCAGCAGCTCCTGGACTTCGGGGGACGAGCAGTACTTC.

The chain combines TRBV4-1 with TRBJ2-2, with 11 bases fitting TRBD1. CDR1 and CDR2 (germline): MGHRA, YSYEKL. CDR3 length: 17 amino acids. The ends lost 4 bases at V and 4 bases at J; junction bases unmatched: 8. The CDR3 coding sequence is TGCGCCAGCAGCCGAAGGGAGGACAGGGGGCCCACCGGGGAGCTGTTTTTT. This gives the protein CASSRREDRGPTGELFF.

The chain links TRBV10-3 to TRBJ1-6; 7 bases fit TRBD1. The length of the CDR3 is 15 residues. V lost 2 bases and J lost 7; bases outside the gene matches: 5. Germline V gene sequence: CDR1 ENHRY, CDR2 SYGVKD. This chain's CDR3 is CAISEAGTVNSPLHF. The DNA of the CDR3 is TGTGCCATCAGTGAGGCCGGGACAGTCAATTCACCCCTCCACTTT.

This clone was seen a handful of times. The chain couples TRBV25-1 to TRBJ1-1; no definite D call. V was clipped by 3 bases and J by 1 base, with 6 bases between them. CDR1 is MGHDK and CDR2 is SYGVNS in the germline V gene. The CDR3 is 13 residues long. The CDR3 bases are TGTGCCAGCAGTGACAGTACGAACACTGAAGCTTTCTTT. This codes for CASSDSTNTEAFF.

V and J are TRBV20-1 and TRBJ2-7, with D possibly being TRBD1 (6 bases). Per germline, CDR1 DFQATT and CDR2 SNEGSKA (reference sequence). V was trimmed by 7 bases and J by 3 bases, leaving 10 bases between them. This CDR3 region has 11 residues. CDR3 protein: CSGTDSYEQYF. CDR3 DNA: TGCAGTGGTACGGACAGCTACGAGCAGTACTTC.

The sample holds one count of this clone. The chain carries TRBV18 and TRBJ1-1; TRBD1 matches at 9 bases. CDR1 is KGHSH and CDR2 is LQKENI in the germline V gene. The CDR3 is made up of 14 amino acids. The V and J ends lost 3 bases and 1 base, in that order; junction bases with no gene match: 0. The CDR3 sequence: CASSPGQGNTEAFF. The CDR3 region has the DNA TGTGCCAGCTCACCGGGACAGGGGAACACTGAAGCTTTCTTT.

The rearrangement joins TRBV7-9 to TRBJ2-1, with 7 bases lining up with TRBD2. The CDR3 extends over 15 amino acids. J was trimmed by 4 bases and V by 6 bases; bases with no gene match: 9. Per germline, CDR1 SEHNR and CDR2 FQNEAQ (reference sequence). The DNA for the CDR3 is TGTGCCAGCAGGGTGGGTGGCGGGAGTTACAATGAGCAGTTCTTC. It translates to CASRVGGGSYNEQFF.

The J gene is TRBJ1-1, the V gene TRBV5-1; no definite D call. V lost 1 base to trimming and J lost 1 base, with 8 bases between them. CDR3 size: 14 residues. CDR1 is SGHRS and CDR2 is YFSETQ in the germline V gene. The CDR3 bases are TGCGCCAGCAGCTTGACGGGAGAGAACACTGAAGCTTTCTTT. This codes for CASSLTGENTEAFF.

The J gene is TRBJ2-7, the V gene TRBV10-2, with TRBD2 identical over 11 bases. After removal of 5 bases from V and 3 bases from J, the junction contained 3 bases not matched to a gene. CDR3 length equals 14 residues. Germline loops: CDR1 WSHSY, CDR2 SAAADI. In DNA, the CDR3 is TGCGCCAGCAGTTCGGGGACTAGCGGCTACGAGCAGTACTTC. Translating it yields CASSSGTSGYEQYF.

The CDR3 loop is CASDKFLSSYNEQFF. Here the CDR3 DNA reads TGTGCCAGTGACAAATTCCTAAGCTCCTACAATGAGCAGTTCTTC. This chain links TRBV28 with TRBJ2-1; the D is unclear. Germline CDR1 and CDR2: MDHEN and SYDVKM. The V gene lost 9 bases and the J gene lost 0 bases, with 15 bases spanning the gap. The CDR3 runs 15 residues. Full variable domain (outside the CDR3, taken from reference TRBV28 and TRBJ2-1): DVKVTQSSRYLVKRTGEKVFLECVQDMDHENMFWYRQDPGLGLRLIYFSYDVKMKEKGDIPEGYSVSREKKERFSLILESASTNQTSMYLCASDKFLSSYNEQFFGPGTRLTVL.

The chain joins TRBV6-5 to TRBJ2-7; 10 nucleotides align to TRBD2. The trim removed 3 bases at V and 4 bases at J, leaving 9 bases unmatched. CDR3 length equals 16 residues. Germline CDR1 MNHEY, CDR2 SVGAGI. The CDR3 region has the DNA TGTGCCAGCAGTTATAGCGGGGGGCAGGGCAGGTACGAGCAGTACTTC. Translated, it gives CASSYSGGQGRYEQYF.

CDR3 DNA sequence: TGTGCCAGCAGCGGGAGGTCTGGAAACACCATATATTTT. This sequence encodes CASSGRSGNTIYF. The V call is TRBV5-6, the J call TRBJ1-3; D is unclear. This CDR3 region has 13 residues. Germline V gene sequence: CDR1 SGHDT, CDR2 YYEEEE. V was cut by 4 bases and J by 1 base, with 6 bases left in between.

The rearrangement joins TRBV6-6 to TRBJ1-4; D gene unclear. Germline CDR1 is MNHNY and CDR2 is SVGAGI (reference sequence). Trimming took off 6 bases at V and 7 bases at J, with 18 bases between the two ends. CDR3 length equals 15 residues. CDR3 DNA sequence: TGTGCCAGCAGCGCCCGGGGTATGATAGGTGAAAAACTGTTTTTT. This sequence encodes CASSARGMIGEKLFF.

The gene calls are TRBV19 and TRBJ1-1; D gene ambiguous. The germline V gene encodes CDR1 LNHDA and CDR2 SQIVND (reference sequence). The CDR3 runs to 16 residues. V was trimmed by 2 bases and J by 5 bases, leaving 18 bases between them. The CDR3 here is CASSIPGIGRKTEAFF. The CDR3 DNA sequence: TGTGCCAGTAGTATACCGGGGATTGGCAGAAAAACTGAAGCTTTCTTT.

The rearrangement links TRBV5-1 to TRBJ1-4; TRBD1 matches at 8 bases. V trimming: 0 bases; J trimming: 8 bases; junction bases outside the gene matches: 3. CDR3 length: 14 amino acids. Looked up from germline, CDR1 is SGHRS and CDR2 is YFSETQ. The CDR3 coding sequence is TGCGCCAGCAGCTTGGGCGGGACAGGCGAAAAACTGTTTTTT. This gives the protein CASSLGGTGEKLFF.

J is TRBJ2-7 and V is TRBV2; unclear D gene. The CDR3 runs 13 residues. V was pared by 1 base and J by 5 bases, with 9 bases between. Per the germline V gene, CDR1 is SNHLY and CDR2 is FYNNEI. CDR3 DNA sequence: TGTGCCAGCAGTGAAGATAAGCGCCACGAGCAGTACTTC. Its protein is CASSEDKRHEQYF.

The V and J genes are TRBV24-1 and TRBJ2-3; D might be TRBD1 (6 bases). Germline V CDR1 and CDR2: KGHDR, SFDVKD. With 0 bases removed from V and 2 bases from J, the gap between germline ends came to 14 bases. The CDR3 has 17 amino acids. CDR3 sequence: CATSDLQWDTNTDTQYF. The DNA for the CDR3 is TGTGCCACCAGTGATTTGCAGTGGGACACAAACACAGATACGCAGTATTTT.

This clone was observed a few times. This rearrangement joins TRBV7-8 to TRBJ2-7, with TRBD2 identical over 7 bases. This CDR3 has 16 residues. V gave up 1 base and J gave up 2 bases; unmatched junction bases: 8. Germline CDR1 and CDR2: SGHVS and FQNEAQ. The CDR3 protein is CASSLGGRETAYEQYF. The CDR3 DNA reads TGTGCCAGCAGCTTAGGCGGGCGGGAGACCGCCTACGAGCAGTACTTC.

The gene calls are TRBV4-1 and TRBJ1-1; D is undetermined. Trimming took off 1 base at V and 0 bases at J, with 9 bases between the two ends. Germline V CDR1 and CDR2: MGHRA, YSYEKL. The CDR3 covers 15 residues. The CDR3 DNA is TGCGCCAGCAGCCAAGCCGAGACACTGAACACTGAAGCTTTCTTT. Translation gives CASSQAETLNTEAFF.

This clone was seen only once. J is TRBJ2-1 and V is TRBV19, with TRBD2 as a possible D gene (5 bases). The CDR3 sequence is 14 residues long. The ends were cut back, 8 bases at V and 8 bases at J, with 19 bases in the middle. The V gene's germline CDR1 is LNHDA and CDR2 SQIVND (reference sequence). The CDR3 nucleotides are TGTGCCAGTTCAACCGGGATCTCGTTCTATGAGCAGTTCTTC. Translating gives CASSTGISFYEQFF.

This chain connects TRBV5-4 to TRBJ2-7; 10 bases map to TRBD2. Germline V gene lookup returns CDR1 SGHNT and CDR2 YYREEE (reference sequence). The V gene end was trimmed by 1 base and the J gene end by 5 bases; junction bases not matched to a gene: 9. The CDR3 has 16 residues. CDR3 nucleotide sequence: TGTGCCAGCAGCTTGTTCGGAGCGGGAGGGCCTCACGAGCAGTACTTC. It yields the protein CASSLFGAGGPHEQYF.

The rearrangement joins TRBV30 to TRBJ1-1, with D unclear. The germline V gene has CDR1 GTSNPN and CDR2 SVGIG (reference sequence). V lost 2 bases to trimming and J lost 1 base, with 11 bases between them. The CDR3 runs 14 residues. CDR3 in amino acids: CAWSRTRANTEAFF. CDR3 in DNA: TGTGCCTGGAGTAGGACGAGGGCGAACACTGAAGCTTTCTTT.

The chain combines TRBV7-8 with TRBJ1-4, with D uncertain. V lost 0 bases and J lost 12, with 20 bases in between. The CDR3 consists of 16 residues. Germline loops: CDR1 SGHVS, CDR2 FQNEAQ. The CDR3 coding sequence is TGTGCCAGCAGCTTAGCCGAGGGCTCCTTAATGAGGGAACTGTTTTTT. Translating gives CASSLAEGSLMRELFF.

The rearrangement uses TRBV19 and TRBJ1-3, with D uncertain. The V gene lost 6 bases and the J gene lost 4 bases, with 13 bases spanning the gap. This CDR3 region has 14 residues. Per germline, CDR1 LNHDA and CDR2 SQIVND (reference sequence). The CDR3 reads CASSPPTRGNTIYF. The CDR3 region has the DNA TGTGCCAGTAGCCCACCGACAAGAGGAAACACCATATATTTT.